This TCR beta chain was recorded in a study of glioma-infiltrating T cells. Study-wide background: Target coverage was roughly 4.5- to 11-fold for about a million blood T cells.

TCR alpha and beta CDR3 regions were amplified from RNA using iRepertoire nested multiplex PCR. MiXCR was run by TCRdb on the multiplex PCR reads, yielding one entry per CDR3 protein. The data hold about 410,000 distinct CDR3 sequences, with about 40% observed a single time. Sample: glioma tissue, nonneoplastic brain tissue, or PBMCs (not recorded which). The sequence was obtained from a human donor with low-grade glioma or glioblastoma, undergoing nonglioma brain surgery, or in good health (not recorded which).

This chain's CDR3 is CASSEASRTVTDTQYF. DNA of the CDR3: TGTGCCAGCAGTGAAGCGTCGAGGACGGTCACAGATACGCAGTATTTT. The J gene is TRBJ2-3, the V gene TRBV2; no reliable D call. Germline CDR1 is SNHLY and CDR2 is FYNNEI. This CDR3 region has 16 residues. Trimming pared 0 bases from V and 2 bases from J, leaving 12 bases between.